The 10 T cell receptor beta chains listed next were all sequenced from one sample in a study of graft-versus-host responses after intestinal transplantation. Sequencing was performed with immunoSEQ multiplex PCR; in TCRdb, only in-frame clones are kept and a portion is missing. The sample yields around 100,000 clones, about 92% seen once. For these TCRs, the target antigens are not known. The input for sequencing was unstimulated CD8+ T cells sorted from spleen or lymph node cells, taken before transplant. The receptors here all came from a human donor who was the organ donor for an intestinal transplant.

This chain uses TRBV6-5 with TRBJ1-1, with D perhaps TRBD1 (6 bases). V dropped 4 bases and J dropped 1 base, with 7 bases sitting between them. Germline values: CDR1 MNHEY, CDR2 SVGAGI. The CDR3 is 13 residues long. The CDR3 loop reads CASSWGQNTEAFF. CDR3 in DNA: TGTGCCAGCAGTTGGGGACAGAACACTGAAGCTTTCTTT.

J is TRBJ2-5 and V is TRBV13; TRBD1 agrees at 7 bases. CDR1 and CDR2 (germline): PRHDT, FYEKMQ (reference sequence). The CDR3 has 17 residues. Trimming cost V 4 bases and J 4 bases; bases outside gene matches: 15. The CDR3 loop reads CASSSDLGQPPGETQYF. As DNA, the CDR3 is TGTGCCAGCAGCTCCGACTTGGGACAGCCGCCGGGAGAGACCCAGTACTTC.

The chain uses TRBV10-3 and TRBJ2-7; 13 positions match TRBD2. This CDR3 region has 15 residues. The V gene's germline CDR1 is ENHRY and CDR2 SYGVKD. V was clipped by 10 bases and J by 7 bases; unmatched bases: 13. For the CDR3, the DNA is TGTGCCACGTATGGGGGGACTAGCGGGACGAGGGAGCAGTACTTC. It yields the protein CATYGGTSGTREQYF.

The CDR3 bases are TGTGCCAGCAGTTTGGGACAGGGCCATTACAATGAGCAGTTCTTC. This gives the protein CASSLGQGHYNEQFF. The chain employs TRBV27 and TRBJ2-1; 9 nucleotides align to TRBD1. The ends lost 3 bases at V and 4 bases at J; junction bases unmatched: 4. Germline V CDR1 and CDR2: MNHEY, SMNVEV (reference sequence). The CDR3 has 15 amino acids.

The rearrangement joins TRBV23-1 to TRBJ2-3; a possible D gene is TRBD1 (5 bases). TRBV23-1 counts as an open reading frame of uncertain function. This CDR3 spans 17 amino acids. V dropped 8 bases and J dropped 0 bases, with 21 bases sitting between them. The CDR3 protein is CASGTWDPTGSTDTQYF. The CDR3 DNA reads as TGCGCCAGCGGAACTTGGGATCCAACAGGCAGCACAGATACGCAGTATTTT.

The chain recombines TRBV6-5 with TRBJ1-2; D is perhaps TRBD1 (6 bases). Germline-derived CDR1 and CDR2 are MNHEY and SVGAGI. V lost 2 bases and J lost 4, with 17 bases in between. The CDR3 contains 16 residues. CDR3 region: CASSYAARGAVYGYTF. CDR3 sequence (DNA): TGTGCCAGCAGTTACGCGGCGCGGGGGGCGGTCTATGGCTACACCTTC.

The chain carries TRBV7-2 and TRBJ2-1; TRBD2 matches 11 bases. V lost 5 bases and J lost 5; bases outside the gene matches: 5. The CDR3 spans 15 residues. Germline V gives CDR1 SGHTA, CDR2 FQGNSA. CDR3 in amino acids: CASSRGLADNNEQFF. The DNA of the CDR3 is TGTGCCAGCAGCAGGGGACTAGCGGATAACAATGAGCAGTTCTTC.

This clone is a singleton in its sample. V gene TRBV19 combines with J gene TRBJ1-5; D uncertain. The germline V gene has CDR1 LNHDA and CDR2 SQIVND (reference sequence). The CDR3 sequence is 12 residues long. The germline V and J ends were trimmed by 1 base and 5 bases, with 3 bases remaining between them. The CDR3 bases are TGTGCCAGTAGTATAGCCCATCAGCCCCAGCATTTT. The encoded protein is CASSIAHQPQHF.

The chain joins TRBV7-6 to TRBJ2-3; perhaps TRBD2 as D (6 bases). The CDR3 sequence is 14 residues long. Germline V CDR1 and CDR2: SGHVS, FNYEAQ. Between the trimmed V and J ends, which lost 8 bases and 7 bases, there was a span of 19 bases. In nucleotides, the CDR3 is TGTGCCAGCGTCCCAGCGGGTATCGGGCATACGCAGTATTTT. Its protein product is CASVPAGIGHTQYF.

The chain couples TRBV7-8 to TRBJ2-1, with 7 bases fitting TRBD2. The CDR3 contains 19 residues. V shed 5 bases and J 4 bases; nucleotides not matched to a gene: 20. Looked up from germline, CDR1 is SGHVS and CDR2 is FQNEAQ. The DNA for the CDR3 is TGTGCCAGCAGCAGGAATACCCTTCCCGGGAGGAAAGGGTACAATGAGCAGTTCTTC. Translated, it gives CASSRNTLPGRKGYNEQFF.